This T cell receptor beta chain came from a study of control samples from healthy donors and cancer patients. Germline CDR1 and CDR2: MNHEY and SVGAGI. With 0 bases removed from V and 0 bases from J, the gap between germline ends came to 8 bases. The CDR3 sequence is 16 residues long. The assay was immunoSEQ multiplex PCR, and TCRdb's table has in-frame clones only and misses some. This table has about 120,000 clones, around 89% appearing once. V usage is TRBV6-5 and J usage is TRBJ2-2; D perhaps matches TRBD1 (5 bases). Sequences were obtained from blood. This sequence originates from a man between 50 and 59 years old in good health. For the CDR3, the DNA is TGTGCCAGCAGTTACTCGTCAGGGACGAACACCGGGGAGCTGTTTTTT. This encodes CASSYSSGTNTGELFF.